Following are 4 T cell receptor beta chains from one sample sequenced in a study of T cell responses to AZD1222 COVID-19 vaccine. TCRdb's copy holds only in-frame clones and misses some; the assay was immunoSEQ multiplex PCR. The sample lists about 120,000 clones; roughly 90% were seen once. The sequences come from peripheral blood, collected on day 0 of AZD1222 vaccination. These receptors originate from an adult in good health.

This clone was recorded only once. The chain is built from TRBV29-1 and TRBJ1-2, with a weak D call TRBD1 (5 bases). The CDR3 is 12 amino acids. The V gene's germline CDR1 is SQVTM and CDR2 ANQGSEA. Trimming took 3 bases from V and 5 from J, leaving 10 bases between them. The DNA of the CDR3 is TGCAGCGTTGACGGTGACAGTTATGGCTACACCTTC. Its protein is CSVDGDSYGYTF.

The V gene is TRBV9, the J gene TRBJ2-3, with 8 bases aligning to TRBD1. This CDR3 has 18 residues. The J segment lost 5 bases and the V segment lost 0 bases, leaving 14 bases of the junction unmatched. Germline lookup yields CDR1 SGDLS and CDR2 YYNGEE. This chain's CDR3 is CASSVVGQGPISGDTQYF. The CDR3 bases are TGTGCCAGCAGCGTAGTCGGACAGGGACCTATCTCGGGAGATACGCAGTATTTT.

The chain joins TRBV27 to TRBJ2-7; the D is unclear. The V end was cut by 3 bases, the J end by 2 bases, with 5 bases between. The CDR3 has 12 amino acids. Per the germline V gene, CDR1 is MNHEY and CDR2 is SMNVEV (reference sequence). CDR3 amino acids: CASSFGPYEQYF. CDR3 DNA: TGTGCCAGCAGTTTTGGCCCCTACGAGCAGTACTTC.

The chain carries TRBV13 and TRBJ1-5, with D tentatively TRBD1 (5 bases). The CDR3 runs to 14 residues. CDR1 is PRHDT, CDR2 FYEKMQ, per germline (reference sequence). Between the trimmed V and J ends, which lost 5 bases and 4 bases, there was a span of 12 bases. CDR3: CASSEGPYNQPQHF. CDR3 DNA sequence: TGTGCCAGCAGCGAGGGGCCTTATAATCAGCCCCAGCATTTT. Complete variable domain (other parts from reference TRBV13 and TRBJ1-5): AAGVIQSPRHLIKEKRETATLKCYPIPRHDTVYWYQQGPGQDPQFLISFYEKMQSDKGSIPDRFSAQQFSDYHSELNMSSLELGDSALYFCASSEGPYNQPQHFGDGTRLSIL.